The clone carrying this T cell receptor (beta chain) was counted once. The repertoire was sequenced with immunoSEQ multiplex PCR; TCRdb's copy has only in-frame clones and lacks some. Of roughly 50,000 clones in the sample, about 96% were seen once. The data were taken from a study of technical replicates of blood from several donors. The CDR3 contains 16 residues. Germline values: CDR1 SGHTA, CDR2 FQGTGA. The V segment lost 5 bases and the J segment 2 bases; nucleotides outside the gene matches: 11. The chain has TRBV7-3 and TRBJ2-7; 8 bases are shared with TRBD2. The receptor comes from a human donor in good health. Some clones in this sample may be carry-over from other donors' samples. The sequenced material came from PBMCs. The CDR3 is CASSPRGGGSTYEQYF. The CDR3 DNA sequence: TGTGCCAGCAGCCCCCGAGGCGGGGGGTCCACCTACGAGCAGTACTTC.